The sequence of this TCR beta chain was determined in a study of response to subunit inactivated influenza vaccine. Notes on the study in general: Every seasonal influenza vaccination brings in few new T cells, the authors suggested.

A single record per CDR3 protein comes from TCRdb applying MiXCR to the RT-PCR reads. The sample carries more than 700,000 distinct CDR3 sequences, 21% recorded once. A note on this clonotype: Its antigen remains unknown.

The CDR3 is made up of 16 amino acids. Germline V lookup: CDR1 SGHDN, CDR2 FVKESK. V dropped 0 bases and J dropped 9; count of bases not matched to a gene: 9. The source of this sequence is a man in his forties or fifties who received an inactivated influenza vaccine. This chain links TRBV14 with TRBJ2-1; 9 bases fit TRBD2. This sample comprised PBMCs from blood, obtained 5 to 6 days after vaccination. As DNA, the CDR3 is TGTGCCAGCAGCCAAGATTCGATAGCGGGAGACATTGAGCAGTTCTTC. This encodes CASSQDSIAGDIEQFF.